Detailed here is one T cell receptor (beta chain). There is no known antigen for this receptor. The cohort comprised around 690 healthy bone marrow donors. All cohort members were sampled while nominally healthy, although unrecorded immune exposures were likely present. The donor tested CMV seropositive and was one of the 289 seropositive cohort members. A peripheral blood sample was collected from each donor, and TCR beta sequencing was performed on peripheral blood mononuclear cells. Genomic DNA extraction from the blood cell samples was performed with the Qiagen DNeasy Blood Extraction Kit. CDR1 and CDR2 were assigned from the germline V gene as MDHEN and SYDVKM. The CDR3 holds 13 amino acids from the cysteine to the phenylalanine. This entry keeps only the CDR3 DNA: 39 bases, framed from base 1. Between the V and J ends, shortened by 8 bases and 4 bases respectively, the junction contains 14 bases.

The sample is drawn from a study of cytomegalovirus exposure and HLA in healthy donors (TCRdb year 2017). Notes on the research overall: An earlier analysis of under 600 of the donors reported more than 250 Gb of sequence data and 120 million or so unique TCR beta sequences from roughly 200 million T cells. Donor age, sex, ethnicity and CMV serostatus were collected together with the repertoire data. In an earlier analysis of 500 to 650 of the donors, high-throughput TCR beta sequencing was used to judge whether each TCR beta V gene segment behaved as functional or pseudogenic. Class I and class II HLA loci were covered by the typing at four-digit resolution. An early release that covered roughly 600 HLA-typed donors contained approximately 290 gigabases of sequencing data and 85 million to 100 million unique TCR sequences. Among several hundred genotyped donors of the cohort, an average of approximately 220,000 unique TCR beta nucleotide sequences was sequenced per donor, of which about 18% were non-productive. Genome-wide SNP genotypes for about 65% of the 666 donors were used in a later genetic analysis, which treated that subset as a discovery cohort. In addition to the first cohort of about 650 subjects, a separate validation cohort of 120 different subjects was used. Of the roughly 390 genotyped donors, 80% to 90% were placed in the genetic ancestry cluster associated with self-reported Caucasian donors. The aim of the study was to test whether cataloging public T cell receptors could identify signatures of past pathogen exposure. Roughly 5 DR-DQ haplotypes were handled as single units for association and clustering, since linkage in the cohort was strong. All discovery cohort repertoires had been generated on a single sequencing platform. Using immunosequencing, the study profiled T cell repertoires from some 670 subjects and related those repertoires to cytomegalovirus serostatus. To study patterns of TCR occurrence, a later analysis re-analyzed previously published TCR beta repertoires from 666 donors and added high-resolution HLA genotyping. Typing coverage varied by locus: 629-630 donors for A, B, C, DRB1 and DQB1; approximately 500 for DQA1; 600 to 610 for DPA1; some 470 for DPB1. Rather than drawing on any new phenotypic data, the later analysis identified candidate immune exposures from TCR beta sequences and the way those sequences occurred across donors. To predict cytomegalovirus infection status, the study combined high-throughput TCR immunosequencing, statistical association of individual TCRs with disease status, and machine learning. What the work shows at the level of the full study, not this receptor alone: A few of the identified cytomegalovirus-associated TCR beta chains were confirmed in vitro to be specific for cytomegalovirus antigens. Linkage disequilibrium might explain the correlated functional status among segregating V segments, but an unknown experimental factor could not be excluded. In a later analysis, TCR association rates were found to vary across HLA loci, with the most associated TCRs seen for DRB1 alleles and the fewest for HLA-C alleles. Across donors, most TCR sequences were observed very rarely, whereas some public TCRs were present in many individuals. In a later analysis, more than 15,000 TCR beta sequences were associated with specific HLA alleles at a false discovery rate of 0.05. A further reported finding was that TCR beta sequences accurately predicted the HLA-A and HLA-B alleles for most subjects in the first cohort. According to a later analysis, parvovirus B19, influenza, CMV and Epstein-Barr virus appeared linked to several top co-occurrence clusters. Some IMGT-functional V segments, including TRBV6-2 and TRBV6-3, could not be distinguished by the 87-base-pair reads and were therefore excluded. The earlier analysis of 587 of the donors excluded 15 to 20 rarely observed V segments, including chromosome 9 orphons, because counts were too low. Strong co-occurrence of HLA alleles, especially DR and DQ, made assigning TCR associations to individual alleles difficult. Cytomegalovirus status was reported to be diagnosed by the classifier with high specificity and sensitivity in both the original and validation cohorts. Broadly in line with IMGT annotations, most TCR beta V segments showed up in productive rearrangements about 87% or about 30% of the time in an earlier analysis of 587 of the donors. The study gave a list of around 170 TCR beta chains associated with cytomegalovirus. A cluster of highly shared sequence variants was judged likely to represent a technical artifact of the sequencing pipeline. Only TCR beta chains were sequenced in this cohort, and the absence of alpha or paired-chain data limited detectable features. Compared with equally common non-associated chains, HLA-associated TCR beta chains in a later analysis were more clonally expanded and had lower generation probabilities. Because some donors lacked HLA typing at each locus, the association tests relied only on the typed subset. It was suggested by the authors that the approach could potentially be generalized to other disease states and immunological phenotypes. In a later analysis, most CMV-associated TCR beta chains were found to appear HLA-restricted, with HLA associations seemingly driven largely by CMV exposure. An association between a missense DCLRE1C variant and V-gene and J-gene trimming of TCR beta chains was found in a later genetic analysis and replicated in an independent cohort. Presence/absence analyses assumed roughly uniform sequencing depth across donors, an assumption that may not hold. Compared with the 666-donor mean, donors in an Asian-associated ancestry cluster had fewer N-insertions in productive TCRs, according to a later genetic analysis. CMV serostatus was the only immune exposure information available for the cohort.

Libraries were prepared through the immunoSEQ multiplex PCR assay. A mixture of 60 forward primers for TCR Vbeta segments and 13 reverse primers for TCR Jbeta segments was used in the multiplex PCR. Amplification of the CDR3 region of rearranged TCR beta genes was performed with a multiplex PCR assay on genomic DNA. Amplified TCR beta libraries were sequenced as 87-base-pair reads on the Illumina HiSeq System. The study's processing was this. A later analysis tallied roughly 78 million unique TCR beta chains across the 650 to 750 repertoires, and about 12 million of those chains were shared by two or more donors. Raw reads were error-corrected and collapsed into unique sequences with a nearest-neighbor algorithm that merged closely related sequences to remove PCR and sequencing errors. To assign V, D and J gene segments, CDR3 sequences were aligned to IMGT reference sequences. For a sequence to be retained, a match of at least six nucleotides was required to both a V gene segment and a J gene segment. A rearrangement was called productive if the CDR3 had no stop codons and remained in frame with V and J, and every other rearrangement was called non-productive. CDR3 was defined by IMGT convention, running from the second conserved V-encoded cysteine to the conserved J-encoded phenylalanine. The earlier analysis of about 530 of the donors excluded any sequence lacking an unambiguous match to a single V gene segment. An earlier analysis of about 600 of the donors called V segments functional above 56.7% productive rearrangements and segregating when the between-donor standard deviation exceeded 5%. A statistical classification framework was built for diagnosing cytomegalovirus status from the catalog of TCR beta chain sequences. A later analysis assigned V and J genes by comparing TCR nucleotide sequences with IMGT/GENE-DB human TR gene sequences. The TCRdist pipeline was used in a later analysis to assign CDR3 sequences and most-parsimonious VDJ recombination scenarios. A later analysis defined each TCR beta chain by its CDR3 amino acid sequence plus V-gene family, and excluded reads lacking a unique V-gene family. As a way to deal with suspected cross-contamination and a sequencing artifact, a later analysis dropped hundreds of nucleotide sequences that were highly shared and had low generation probability. In a later analysis, a clonal expansion index for each public chain was calculated from normalized within-repertoire ranks of inferred template counts. In a later analysis, generation probabilities were computed using a VDJ recombination model fitted to out-of-frame rearrangements, and the results were checked against IGoR. In a later analysis, hypergeometric tests were used to score TCR-TCR, TCR-HLA and TCR-CMV co-occurrence, with a repertoire-size bias correction applied to TCR pairs. False discovery rates were estimated in a later analysis by permuting HLA or CMV assignments 20 times. In a later analysis, co-occurring TCRs were grouped with DBSCAN, and TCRdist sequence similarity was added when clustering was performed within HLA-allele-positive subsets. Co-occurrence clustering excluded repertoires with fewer than 30,000 or more than 120,000 public chains, plus five with anomalous nucleotide sharing. The source is immuneACCESS, and TCRdb retained only in-frame sequences with V and J called. Part of the clones is not carried over; for the studies checked, unresolved V genes explain less than half of this, and the remainder is unexplained. That table is the source of V, J and clone size, and D and trimming were worked out from the DNA. The table held for this sample gives around 25,000 clones. Of the sample, approximately 16% is held by the ten largest clones.

Source material: PBMCs. Recombination connected TRBV28 to TRBJ1-1, with TRBD1 as a weak D call on 6 bases. This clonotype was sampled from a male donor in good health and CMV-seropositive. The CDR3 protein is CASGTQGATEAFF. The DNA reads as follows: TGTGCCAGCGGTACACAGGGTGCCACTGAAGCTTTCTTT.